The text below deals with one TCR beta chain. The J segment lost 8 bases and the V segment lost 3 bases, leaving 14 bases of the junction unmatched. Germline loops: CDR1 MDHEN, CDR2 SYDVKM. CDR3 size: 17 residues. This sample is drawn from a study of blood T cell repertoires in COVID-19. Background on the study: The samples span acute and convalescent COVID-19 from the United States, Italy and Spain. T cells, B-cell-depleted T cells, or PBMCs supplied cDNA or gDNA.

As originally analysed: The assay estimated nucleated cells by amplifying reference gene primers. Profiled with immunoSEQ multiplex PCR; TCRdb holds only in-frame clones, not every one. D and trimming come from the DNA, and the V and J calls and clone size come from that table. Altogether 65,000 to 90,000 clones are present, 75% to 85% being singletons, with the ten largest covering roughly 32%. The TCR comes from a woman aged 80 or older with acute or convalescent COVID-19. Sequenced: peripheral blood. V usage is TRBV28 and J usage is TRBJ1-2; 11 bases agree with TRBD1. CDR3 nucleotide sequence: TGTGCCAGCAGTTTTTTCGTGGGACAGGGGGATCTATGGGGCTACACCTTC. Its protein is CASSFFVGQGDLWGYTF.